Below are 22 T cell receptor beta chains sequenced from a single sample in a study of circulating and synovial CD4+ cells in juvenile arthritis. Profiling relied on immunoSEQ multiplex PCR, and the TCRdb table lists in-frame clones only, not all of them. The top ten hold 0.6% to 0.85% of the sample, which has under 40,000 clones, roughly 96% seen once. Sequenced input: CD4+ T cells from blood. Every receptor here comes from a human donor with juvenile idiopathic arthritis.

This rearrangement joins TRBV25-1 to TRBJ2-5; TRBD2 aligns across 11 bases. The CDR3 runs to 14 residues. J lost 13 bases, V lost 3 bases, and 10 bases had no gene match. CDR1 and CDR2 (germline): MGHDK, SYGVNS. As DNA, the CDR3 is TGTGCCAGCAGTGAGGGAAGTTGGACTAGCGGGCGGTACTTC. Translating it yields CASSEGSWTSGRYF.

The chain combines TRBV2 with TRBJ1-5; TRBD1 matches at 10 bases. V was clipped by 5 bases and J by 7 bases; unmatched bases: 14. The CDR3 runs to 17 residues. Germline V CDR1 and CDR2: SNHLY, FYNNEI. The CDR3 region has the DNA TGTGCCAGCAGTTATGCGCCGGGACAGGGGTTGGGGCAGCCCCAGCATTTT. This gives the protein CASSYAPGQGLGQPQHF.

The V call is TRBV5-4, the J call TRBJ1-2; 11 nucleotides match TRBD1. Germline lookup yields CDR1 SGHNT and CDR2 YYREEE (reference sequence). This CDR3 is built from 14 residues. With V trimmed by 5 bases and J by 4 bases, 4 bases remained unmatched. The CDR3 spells CASRIGTGGYGYTF. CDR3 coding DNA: TGTGCCAGCAGGATCGGGACAGGGGGCTATGGCTACACCTTC.

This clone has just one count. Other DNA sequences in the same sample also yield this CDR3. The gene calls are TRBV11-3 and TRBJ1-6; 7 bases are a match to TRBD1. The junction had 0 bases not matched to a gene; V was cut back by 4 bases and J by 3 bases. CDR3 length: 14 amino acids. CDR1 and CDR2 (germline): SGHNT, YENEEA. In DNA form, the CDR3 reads TGTGCCAGCAGCTCAGGGGGCTATAATTCACCCCTCCACTTT. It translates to CASSSGGYNSPLHF.

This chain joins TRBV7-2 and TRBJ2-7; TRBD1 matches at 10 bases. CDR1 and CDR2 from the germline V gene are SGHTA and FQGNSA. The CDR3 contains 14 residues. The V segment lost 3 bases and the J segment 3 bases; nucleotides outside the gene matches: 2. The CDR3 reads CASSLTGGGYEQYF. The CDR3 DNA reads TGTGCCAGCAGCTTGACAGGGGGCGGCTACGAGCAGTACTTC.

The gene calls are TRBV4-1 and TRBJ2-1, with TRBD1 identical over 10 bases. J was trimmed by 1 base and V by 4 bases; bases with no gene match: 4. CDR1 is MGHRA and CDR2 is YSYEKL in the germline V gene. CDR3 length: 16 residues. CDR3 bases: TGCGCCAGCAGCCTCGGACAGGGGGGGTCCTACAATGAGCAGTTCTTC. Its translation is CASSLGQGGSYNEQFF.

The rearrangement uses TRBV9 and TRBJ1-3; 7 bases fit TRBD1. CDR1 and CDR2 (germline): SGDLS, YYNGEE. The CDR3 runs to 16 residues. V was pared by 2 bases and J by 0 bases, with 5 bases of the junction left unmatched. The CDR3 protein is CASSVRDSRSGNTIYF. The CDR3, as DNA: TGTGCCAGCAGCGTCCGGGACAGTCGCTCTGGAAACACCATATATTTT.

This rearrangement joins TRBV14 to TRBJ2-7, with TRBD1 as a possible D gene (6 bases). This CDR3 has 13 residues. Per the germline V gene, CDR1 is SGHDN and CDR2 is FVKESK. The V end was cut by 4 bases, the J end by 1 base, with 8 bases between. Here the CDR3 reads CASSRTVSYEQYF. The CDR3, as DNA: TGTGCCAGCAGCCGGACAGTTTCCTACGAGCAGTACTTC.

DNA for the CDR3: TGTGCCAGCAGCGGGCCTAGGGGTGGGGGCAACACCGGGGAGCTGTTTTTT. Translated, it gives CASSGPRGGGNTGELFF. The chain couples TRBV9 to TRBJ2-2, with D perhaps TRBD1 (6 bases). Germline loops: CDR1 SGDLS, CDR2 YYNGEE. V dropped 3 bases and J dropped 2 bases, with 17 bases sitting between them. The CDR3 extends over 17 amino acids.

The CDR3 spells CASSSSGTGLYEQYF. In nucleotides, the CDR3 is TGTGCCAGCAGCTCCTCCGGGACAGGGCTCTACGAGCAGTACTTC. The chain recombines TRBV9 with TRBJ2-7; TRBD1 aligns across 9 bases. The CDR3 runs to 15 residues. The trim removed 4 bases at V and 3 bases at J, leaving 8 bases unmatched. Germline CDR1 SGDLS, CDR2 YYNGEE.

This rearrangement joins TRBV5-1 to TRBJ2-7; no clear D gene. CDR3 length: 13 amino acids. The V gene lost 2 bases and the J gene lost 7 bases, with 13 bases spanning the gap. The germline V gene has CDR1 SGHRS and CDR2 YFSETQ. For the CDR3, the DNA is TGCGCCAGCAGCTTCGGCAACACGCGGGAGCAGTACTTC. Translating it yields CASSFGNTREQYF.

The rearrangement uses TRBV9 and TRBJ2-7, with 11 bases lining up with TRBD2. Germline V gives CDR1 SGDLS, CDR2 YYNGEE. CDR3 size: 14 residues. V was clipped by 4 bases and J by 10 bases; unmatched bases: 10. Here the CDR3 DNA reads TGTGCCAGCAGCCGGGGGACTAGCGGCTCCCCTCAGTACTTC. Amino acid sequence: CASSRGTSGSPQYF.

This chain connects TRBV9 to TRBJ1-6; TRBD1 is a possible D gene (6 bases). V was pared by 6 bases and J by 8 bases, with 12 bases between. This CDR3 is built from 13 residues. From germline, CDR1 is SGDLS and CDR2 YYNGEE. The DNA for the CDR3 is TGTGCCAGCAACAGGGCTCTAGATTCACCCCTCCACTTT. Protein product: CASNRALDSPLHF.

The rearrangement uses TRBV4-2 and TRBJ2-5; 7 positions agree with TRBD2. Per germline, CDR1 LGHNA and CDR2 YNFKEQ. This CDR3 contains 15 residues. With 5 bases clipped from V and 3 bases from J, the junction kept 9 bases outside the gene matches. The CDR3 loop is CASSVPGTTKETQYF. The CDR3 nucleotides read TGTGCCAGCAGCGTCCCCGGGACTACTAAAGAGACCCAGTACTTC.

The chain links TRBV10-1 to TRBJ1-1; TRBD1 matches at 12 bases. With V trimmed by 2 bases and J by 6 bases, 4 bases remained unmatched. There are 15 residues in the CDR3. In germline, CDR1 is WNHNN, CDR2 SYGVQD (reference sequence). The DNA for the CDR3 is TGCGCCAGCAGTGAGCGGGACAGGGGGCAATCTGAAGCTTTCTTT. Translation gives CASSERDRGQSEAFF.

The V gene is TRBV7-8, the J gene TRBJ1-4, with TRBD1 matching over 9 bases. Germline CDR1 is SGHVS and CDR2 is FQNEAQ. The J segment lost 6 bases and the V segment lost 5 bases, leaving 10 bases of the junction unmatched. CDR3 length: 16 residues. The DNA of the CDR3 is TGTGCCAGCAGCGCCAGCCGGTGGGACAGGGATGAAAAACTGTTTTTT. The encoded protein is CASSASRWDRDEKLFF.

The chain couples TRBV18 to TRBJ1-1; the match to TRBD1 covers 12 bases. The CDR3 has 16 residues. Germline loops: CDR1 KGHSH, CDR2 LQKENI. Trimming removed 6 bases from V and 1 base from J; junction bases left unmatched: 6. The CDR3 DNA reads TGTGCCAGCTCGTCCGGGACAGGGGGCTGGAACACTGAAGCTTTCTTT. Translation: CASSSGTGGWNTEAFF. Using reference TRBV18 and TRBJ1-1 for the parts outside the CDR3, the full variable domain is NAGVMQNPRHLVRRRGQEARLRCSPMKGHSHVYWYRQLPEEGLKFMVYLQKENIIDESGMPKERFSAEFPKEGPSILRIQQVVRGDSAAYFCASSSGTGGWNTEAFFGQGTRLTVV.

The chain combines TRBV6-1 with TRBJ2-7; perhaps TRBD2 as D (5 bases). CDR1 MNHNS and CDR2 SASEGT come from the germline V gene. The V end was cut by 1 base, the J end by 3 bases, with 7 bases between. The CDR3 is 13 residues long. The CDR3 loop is CASSEGGLYEQYF. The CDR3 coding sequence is TGTGCCAGCAGTGAAGGCGGGCTCTACGAGCAGTACTTC.

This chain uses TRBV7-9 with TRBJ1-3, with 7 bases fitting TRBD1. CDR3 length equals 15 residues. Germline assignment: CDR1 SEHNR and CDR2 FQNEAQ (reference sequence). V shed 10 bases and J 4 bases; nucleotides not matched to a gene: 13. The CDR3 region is CAITPWTGSGNTIYF. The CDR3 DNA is TGTGCCATAACCCCCTGGACAGGATCAGGAAACACCATATATTTT.

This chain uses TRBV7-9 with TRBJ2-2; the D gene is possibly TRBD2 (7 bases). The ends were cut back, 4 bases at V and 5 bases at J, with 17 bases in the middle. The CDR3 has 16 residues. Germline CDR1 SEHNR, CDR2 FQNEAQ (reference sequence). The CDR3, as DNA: TGTGCCAGCAGCTCTCATTCACAGGGAGGGACCGGGGAGCTGTTTTTT. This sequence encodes CASSSHSQGGTGELFF.

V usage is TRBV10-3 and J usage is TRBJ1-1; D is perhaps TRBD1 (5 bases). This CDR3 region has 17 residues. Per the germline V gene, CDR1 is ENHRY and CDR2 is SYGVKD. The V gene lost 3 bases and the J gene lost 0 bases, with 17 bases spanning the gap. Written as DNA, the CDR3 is TGTGCCATCAGTGAAGAACCGACAGCTCAAATGAACACTGAAGCTTTCTTT. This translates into CAISEEPTAQMNTEAFF.

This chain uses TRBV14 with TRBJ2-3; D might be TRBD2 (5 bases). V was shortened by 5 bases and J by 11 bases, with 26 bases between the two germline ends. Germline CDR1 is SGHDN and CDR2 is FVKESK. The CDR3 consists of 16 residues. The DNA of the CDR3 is TGTGCCAGCAGCTCATGGCGATTAGGAGGAACTTTGGGGCAGTATTTT. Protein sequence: CASSSWRLGGTLGQYF.